What follows is one T cell receptor (beta chain) and its context. CDR1 SGHRS and CDR2 YFSETQ come from the germline V gene. V was pared by 5 bases and J by 6 bases, with 12 bases between. The CDR3 length is 13 residues. Some clones are missing from TCRdb's copy, which holds only in-frame ones; the method was immunoSEQ multiplex PCR. Here the sample spans tens of thousands of clones, about 80% being singletons. This sample was taken from a study of OX40 agonist ivuxolimab in advanced cancers. The sequence came from an adult with an advanced solid tumor such as melanoma, head and neck, liver or kidney cancer. This chain connects TRBV5-1 to TRBJ2-4; D possibly matches TRBD1 or TRBD2 (5 bases each). The starting material was CD4+ or CD8+ T cells sorted from blood, obtained in a trial of the OX40 agonist ivuxolimab. This chain's CDR3 is CASRGTAGNIQYF. CDR3 DNA sequence: TGCGCCAGCAGGGGGACGGCGGGAAACATTCAGTACTTC.